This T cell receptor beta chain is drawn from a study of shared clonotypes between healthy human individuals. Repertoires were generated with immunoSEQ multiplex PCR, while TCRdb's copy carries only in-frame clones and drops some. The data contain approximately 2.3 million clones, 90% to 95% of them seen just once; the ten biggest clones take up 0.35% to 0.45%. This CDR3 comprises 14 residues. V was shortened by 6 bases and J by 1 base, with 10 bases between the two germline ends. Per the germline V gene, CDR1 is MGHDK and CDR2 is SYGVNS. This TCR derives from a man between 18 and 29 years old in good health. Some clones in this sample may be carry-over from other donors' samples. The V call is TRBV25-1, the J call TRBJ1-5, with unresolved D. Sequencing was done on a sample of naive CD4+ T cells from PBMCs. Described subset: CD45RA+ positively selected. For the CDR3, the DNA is TGTGCCAGCAGCGGGAAAGCAAGCAATCAGCCCCAGCATTTT. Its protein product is CASSGKASNQPQHF.